This TCR beta chain appears in the sequencing data of a study of blood T cell repertoires in COVID-19. Study-level information: T cells, B-cell-depleted T cells, or PBMCs provided the cDNA or gDNA that served as material.

The repertoire was sequenced with immunoSEQ multiplex PCR; TCRdb's copy has only in-frame clones and lacks some. The sample has 150,000 to 200,000 clones, approximately 80% seen once. Germline V CDR1 and CDR2: SGHRS, YFSETQ. With V trimmed by 9 bases and J by 4 bases, 7 bases remained unmatched. The CDR3 is 13 amino acids. Assignments of participants to cohorts depended upon their own reported clinical history. J is TRBJ1-5 and V is TRBV5-1, with 7 bases lining up with TRBD1. The specimen sequenced was PBMCs or T cells enriched from blood (not recorded which). The receptor was derived from a woman aged 55-70 years who had recovered from COVID-19. The CDR3 region has the DNA TGCGCCATCCCCACGACAGGGAATCAGCCCCAGCATTTT. Protein product: CAIPTTGNQPQHF. Full variable domain (missing parts from reference TRBV5-1 and TRBJ1-5): KAGVTQTPRYLIKTRGQQVTLSCSPISGHRSVSWYQQTPGQGLQFLFEYFSETQRNKGNFPGRFSGRQFSNSRSEMNVSTLELGDSALYLCAIPTTGNQPQHFGDGTRLSIL.